The 24 T cell receptor beta chains reported below all come from one sample, sequenced in a study of Graves' ophthalmopathy and Graves' hyperthyroidism. Amplification of TCR beta CDR3 regions used RNA transcripts. HTBI primers served in a first-round RT-PCR, which a second-round multiplex PCR followed. Each CDR3 protein gets one entry after TCRdb re-called the multiplex PCR reads with MiXCR. The sample lists 350,000 or so distinct CDR3 sequences, 15% to 20% occurring once. Sequencing input: peripheral blood. The receptor source for this set is an adult man with Graves' ophthalmopathy.

This clonotype was picked up many times. This sequence joins TRBV7-8 and TRBJ2-5; 9 bases fit TRBD2. CDR1 is SGHVS and CDR2 is FQNEAQ in the germline V gene. The CDR3 is 15 residues long. V shed 3 bases and J 5 bases; nucleotides not matched to a gene: 7. The chain's CDR3 is CASSFGGRDGETQYF. In DNA form, the CDR3 reads TGTGCCAGCAGCTTTGGCGGGAGGGACGGGGAGACCCAGTACTTC. Based on the CDR3 plus reference TRBV7-8 and TRBJ2-5, the full variable domain is GAGVSQSPRYKVAKRGQDVALRCDPISGHVSLFWYQQALGQGPEFLTYFQNEAQLDKSGLPSDRFFAERPEGSVSTLKIQRTQQEDSAVYLCASSFGGRDGETQYFGPGTRLLVL.

This clonotype appeared many times. For the CDR3, the DNA is TGTGCCTGTGCCCCGGGGGGGCCCTACGAGCAGTACTTC. It yields the protein CACAPGGPYEQYF. The chain joins TRBV30 to TRBJ2-7, with TRBD2 matching 8 bases. The CDR3 loop spans 13 amino acids. J was trimmed by 2 bases and V by 6 bases; bases with no gene match: 6. Per germline, CDR1 GTSNPN and CDR2 SVGIG (reference sequence).

As regards this clonotype: The missing conserved phenylalanine or tryptophan at the end of this CDR3 makes a read error likely. The CDR3 loop is CASSPEAGQTEAFS. The CDR3 bases are TGTGCCAGCAGCCCCGAGGCAGGGCAAACTGAAGCTTTCTCT. This chain uses TRBV3-1 with TRBJ1-1, with D tentatively TRBD1 (5 bases). V shed 4 bases and J shed 5 bases, with 14 bases lying between them. The CDR3 is made up of 14 amino acids. The germline V gene has CDR1 LGHDT and CDR2 YNNKEL (reference sequence).

This clonotype was counted at least ten times. This chain connects TRBV7-9 to TRBJ2-5; tentatively, D is TRBD1 (6 bases). Trimming removed 6 bases from V and 2 bases from J, with 13 bases in between. The germline gives CDR1 SEHNR, CDR2 FQNEAQ (reference sequence). The CDR3 is 14 amino acids. CDR3 amino acids: CASSLTGKQETQYF. The CDR3 DNA is TGTGCCAGCAGTCTTACAGGGAAGCAAGAGACCCAGTACTTC.

The rearrangement links TRBV20-1 to TRBJ1-5; D ambiguous. This CDR3 has 16 amino acids. Per the germline V gene, CDR1 is DFQATT and CDR2 is SNEGSKA (reference sequence). The V and J ends lost 0 bases and 0 bases respectively, with 12 bases between them. DNA of the CDR3: TGCAGTGCTAGAGATGGGCAGCCTTATAGCAATCAGCCCCAGCATTTT. Residues: CSARDGQPYSNQPQHF.

In this sample, this clonotype turned up many times. The chain employs TRBV3-1 and TRBJ2-7; possibly TRBD1 for D (5 bases). The CDR3 covers 15 residues. Between the trimmed V and J ends, which lost 0 bases and 5 bases, there was a span of 14 bases. The germline gives CDR1 LGHDT, CDR2 YNNKEL (reference sequence). The CDR3: CASSQDLQGVHEQYF. CDR3 nucleotide sequence: TGTGCCAGCAGCCAAGATCTTCAGGGCGTCCACGAGCAGTACTTC.

In this sample, this clonotype turned up many times. The chain combines TRBV2 with TRBJ2-2; tentative D call: TRBD1 (7 bases). The CDR3 sequence is 15 residues long. V lost 4 bases, J lost 4 bases, and 13 bases lay in between. CDR1 SNHLY and CDR2 FYNNEI come from the germline V gene. The CDR3 sequence: CASSGAGGGTGELFF. The CDR3 DNA follows: TGTGCCAGCAGTGGGGCAGGGGGAGGCACCGGGGAGCTGTTTTTT.

This clonotype was recorded many times. This chain links TRBV4-3 with TRBJ1-2, with 7 bases aligning to TRBD1. From germline, CDR1 is LGHNA and CDR2 YSLEER. CDR3 length: 14 amino acids. V gave up 3 bases and J gave up 4 bases; unmatched junction bases: 5. The CDR3 DNA sequence: TGCGCCAGCAGCCATTCGGGACAGACCTATGGCTACACCTTC. This codes for CASSHSGQTYGYTF.

This clonotype was observed at least ten times. V and J are TRBV6-1 and TRBJ1-2; 9 positions match TRBD1. J lost 8 bases, V lost 5 bases, and 6 bases had no gene match. Germline loops: CDR1 MNHNS, CDR2 SASEGT. The CDR3 is 13 amino acids. The CDR3 DNA reads as TGTGCCAGCAGTCAAACAGGGGGCCAGGGCTACACCTTC. This translates into CASSQTGGQGYTF.

In this sample, this clonotype turned up many times. V and J are TRBV28 and TRBJ1-2; D gene unclear. Germline CDR1 MDHEN, CDR2 SYDVKM. Between the trimmed V and J ends, which lost 6 bases and 0 bases, there was a span of 14 bases. The CDR3 extends over 15 amino acids. The CDR3 DNA sequence: TGTGCCAGCAGCCCGGCAATACAGTCTAACTATGGCTACACCTTC. Protein product: CASSPAIQSNYGYTF.

This clonotype was detected ten times or more. V and J are TRBV7-9 and TRBJ2-2; the match to TRBD1 covers 9 bases. The CDR3 has 15 residues. Trimming at V came to 4 bases and at J to 4 bases, leaving 4 bases not matched to a gene. Germline lookup yields CDR1 SEHNR and CDR2 FQNEAQ (reference sequence). CDR3 residues: CASSSTGGSTGELFF. CDR3 DNA: TGTGCCAGCAGCTCGACAGGGGGTAGCACCGGGGAGCTGTTTTTT.

This clonotype was seen repeatedly, ten times or more. V gene TRBV6-1 combines with J gene TRBJ2-7; the match to TRBD2 covers 9 bases. After removal of 7 bases from V and 7 bases from J, the junction contained 11 bases not matched to a gene. Germline V gene lookup returns CDR1 MNHNS and CDR2 SASEGT. This CDR3 spans 14 amino acids. CDR3 residues: CASTGGRELWEQYF. CDR3 coding DNA: TGTGCCAGCACGGGCGGGAGGGAGTTGTGGGAGCAGTACTTC.

Ten or more counts support this clonotype. The rearrangement joins TRBV30 to TRBJ1-5; D gene ambiguous. Trimming removed 1 base at V and 1 base at J, with 5 bases between. In germline, CDR1 is GTSNPN, CDR2 SVGIG (reference sequence). The CDR3 is 13 amino acids. The CDR3 here is CAWSDGSNQPQHF. DNA of the CDR3: TGTGCCTGGAGTGATGGGAGCAATCAGCCCCAGCATTTT.

This clonotype came up many times. This may come from a read error, since a much larger clone is one base off. This chain uses TRBV6-5 with TRBJ1-6, with D hard to call. The CDR3 totals 16 residues. The germline V gene has CDR1 MNHEY and CDR2 SVGAGI. The CDR3 DNA follows: TGTGCCAGCAGTTATGGCGAGAGCTCCTATAATCCACCCCTCCACTTT. It specifies CASSYGESSYNPPLHF.

The chain carries TRBV20-1 and TRBJ1-5, with D tentatively TRBD1 (5 bases). This CDR3 spans 14 amino acids. Looked up from germline, CDR1 is DFQATT and CDR2 is SNEGSKA (reference sequence). V dropped 6 bases and J dropped 2 bases, with 14 bases sitting between them. As DNA, the CDR3 is TGCAGTGCCCAAGCGGGGGGGGGCAATCAGCCCCAGCATTTT. It translates to CSAQAGGGNQPQHF.

This clonotype was detected ten times or more. The chain carries TRBV12-3 or TRBV12-4 and TRBJ1-1; 7 bases fit TRBD1. V dropped 5 bases and J dropped 4; count of bases not matched to a gene: 4. This CDR3 spans 13 amino acids. CDR3 in amino acids: CASSRRGLTEAFF. CDR3 in DNA: TGTGCCAGCAGTCGAAGGGGGCTCACTGAAGCTTTCTTT.

This clonotype has a count of ten or more. The genes are TRBV7-6 and TRBJ1-1; the match to TRBD1 covers 9 bases. V shed 5 bases and J 3 bases; nucleotides not matched to a gene: 13. CDR1 and CDR2 (germline): SGHVS, FNYEAQ. CDR3 size: 17 residues. Here the CDR3 DNA reads TGTGCCAGCAGCCCCCGGTCGGGACAGGGTGAATACACTGAAGCTTTCTTT. Protein sequence: CASSPRSGQGEYTEAFF.

The sample holds many counts of this clonotype. The V gene is TRBV5-1, the J gene TRBJ1-1, with 10 bases matching TRBD1. V was clipped by 3 bases and J by 1 base; unmatched bases: 3. Per germline, CDR1 SGHRS and CDR2 YFSETQ. The CDR3 is 15 residues long. The CDR3 nucleotides read TGCGCCAGCAGCTCCGGGACAGGGGCGAACACTGAAGCTTTCTTT. Protein sequence: CASSSGTGANTEAFF.

V and J are TRBV12-3 or TRBV12-4 and TRBJ1-2; D gene ambiguous. CDR3 length: 15 residues. V shed 3 bases and J shed 8 bases, with 19 bases lying between them. In DNA form, the CDR3 reads TGTGCCAGCAGTTTTGGGCCAAACACCCATCGAGGCTACACCTTC. Its protein product is CASSFGPNTHRGYTF.

This clonotype was counted a single time. One base away lies a much larger clone, so this may be a sequencing read error. This chain's CDR3 is CASSQFSARTSRNYEQYF. The DNA of the CDR3 is TGTGCCAGCAGCCAATTCTCGGCGCGGACTAGCAGAAATTACGAGCAGTACTTC. The chain recombines TRBV4-2 with TRBJ2-7, with TRBD2 matching 8 bases. J was trimmed by 4 bases and V by 2 bases; bases with no gene match: 16. The germline CDR1 and CDR2 sequences are LGHNA and YNFKEQ. The CDR3 is made up of 18 amino acids.

The V gene is TRBV28, the J gene TRBJ2-5, with 10 nucleotides matching TRBD2. There are 14 residues in the CDR3. Trimming cost V 8 bases and J 4 bases; bases outside gene matches: 7. Germline CDR1 MDHEN, CDR2 SYDVKM. DNA for the CDR3: TGTGCCAGCCTCGAAGCGGGGGGGCGAGAGACCCAGTACTTC. Translating it yields CASLEAGGRETQYF. Using reference TRBV28 and TRBJ2-5 for the parts outside the CDR3, the full variable domain is DVKVTQSSRYLVKRTGEKVFLECVQDMDHENMFWYRQDPGLGLRLIYFSYDVKMKEKGDIPEGYSVSREKKERFSLILESASTNQTSMYLCASLEAGGRETQYFGPGTRLLVL.

This clonotype has ten or more counts. The chain uses TRBV19 and TRBJ1-1; 7 bases agree with TRBD1. V shed 11 bases, J shed 1 base, and the junction held 16 bases outside the gene matches. This CDR3 spans 16 amino acids. CDR1 is LNHDA and CDR2 is SQIVND in the germline V gene (reference sequence). CDR3 nucleotides: TGTGCCTGGATACAGGGGCCTCCCTCGGAGAACACTGAAGCTTTCTTT. It specifies CAWIQGPPSENTEAFF.

This clonotype was recorded many times. The chain links TRBV12-3 or TRBV12-4 to TRBJ2-7; D not resolved. The ends were cut back, 3 bases at V and 5 bases at J, with 8 bases in the middle. This CDR3 comprises 12 residues. The CDR3 reads CASSFIGDEQYF. DNA for the CDR3: TGTGCCAGCAGTTTCATTGGGGACGAGCAGTACTTC.

The gene calls are TRBV27 and TRBJ2-7, with 10 positions matching TRBD2. The ends lost 5 bases at V and 4 bases at J; junction bases unmatched: 5. The CDR3 runs to 14 residues. Germline values: CDR1 MNHEY, CDR2 SMNVEV (reference sequence). Here the CDR3 reads CASSETSGNYEQYF. CDR3 nucleotide sequence: TGTGCCAGCAGTGAAACTAGCGGGAATTACGAGCAGTACTTC.